A selection of T cell receptor beta chains follows, all from one sample in a study of blood T cell repertoires in COVID-19. Measured with immunoSEQ multiplex PCR; TCRdb has only the in-frame clones, and not every one. The sample consists of over 150,000 clones, approximately 80% of them appearing once. Sequencing input: peripheral blood. These receptors were obtained from a human donor in a cohort sampled during active COVID-19. Both conserved end residues are part of each CDR3. Expanded clones get a size class; other rows say once, few or many, or leave the size out.

size	V	CDR3
-	TRBV5-6	CASSLSYEQFF
-	TRBV3-1/TRBV3-2	CASSRDRSSGNTIYF
-	TRBV9	CASSAVQAGIQYF
-	TRBV25-1	CASSELGIYEQYF
-	TRBV6-5	CASSVKITGGYGYTF
-	TRBV18	CASSPQGANGELFF
-	TRBV19	CASSYLPGQGAHINTGELFF
-	TRBV6-5	CASSYRQGYEQYF
-	TRBV28	CASSRTGKKHEQYF
few	TRBV24-1	CATSPAVTGELFF
once	TRBV12-3/TRBV12-4	CASSFVSNEQFF
-	TRBV5-1	CASKQSYGTDGYTF
-	TRBV10-2	CASSVAASYEQYF
-	TRBV7-2	CASSTGTRYNEQFF
-	TRBV7-8	CASSILSYNSPLHF
-	TRBV15	CATSRGQGNSPLHF
-	TRBV15	CATSIGLAGVDTQYF
-	TRBV29-1	CSVRQGNQPQHF
-	TRBV3-1/TRBV3-2	CASSPSDRRNTEAFF
once	TRBV7-9	CASRLGQGAGIDGYTF
-	TRBV3-1/TRBV3-2	CASSQLPSGPYNEQFF